These 5 T cell receptor beta chains were sequenced from one sample in a study of control samples from healthy donors and cancer patients. The protocol was immunoSEQ multiplex PCR, while the TCRdb copy is restricted to in-frame clones and leaves out a portion. Here the sample spans 140,000 to 150,000 clones, roughly 93% being singletons. Sequences were obtained from blood. The receptors derive from a man younger than 35 in good health.

The chain couples TRBV5-1 to TRBJ1-5; 11 bases are a match to TRBD1. Looked up from germline, CDR1 is SGHRS and CDR2 is YFSETQ. There are 16 residues in the CDR3. After removal of 4 bases from V and 8 bases from J, the junction contained 11 bases not matched to a gene. The CDR3 DNA sequence: TGCGCCAGCAGCCCCGGGACAGGGGGGGCGGTGGAGCCCCAGCATTTT. Its translation is CASSPGTGGAVEPQHF.

This rearrangement joins TRBV6-2 or TRBV6-3 to TRBJ2-7; D is unresolved. This CDR3 spans 12 amino acids. V lost 2 bases and J 0 bases, leaving 2 bases between the germline ends. Germline values: CDR1 MNHEY, CDR2 SVGEGT. CDR3 protein: CASSYPSYEQYF. In DNA, the CDR3 is TGTGCCAGCAGTTACCCCTCCTACGAGCAGTACTTC.

The chain couples TRBV6-5 to TRBJ2-7; TRBD1 matches 8 bases. With 11 bases clipped from V and 4 bases from J, the junction kept 16 bases outside the gene matches. Germline V gene data show CDR1 as MNHEY and CDR2 as SVGAGI. CDR3 length: 15 residues. CDR3: CADSTAGGSRYEQYF. For the CDR3, the DNA is TGTGCCGACTCTACCGCAGGGGGCTCACGATACGAGCAGTACTTC.

The rearrangement links TRBV7-2 to TRBJ1-2, with 10 bases matching TRBD1. The germline CDR1 and CDR2 sequences are SGHTA and FQGNSA. Germline trimming cut 5 bases from V and 6 bases from J; bases unmatched to any gene: 12. This CDR3 is built from 16 residues. The CDR3 sequence: CASSPRTGGLVNGYTF. CDR3 nucleotide sequence: TGTGCCAGCAGCCCCAGGACAGGGGGGCTGGTGAATGGCTACACCTTC.

V gene TRBV5-1 combines with J gene TRBJ1-2; D not certain. Germline CDR1 reads SGHRS; CDR2 reads YFSETQ. This CDR3 has 12 amino acids. V lost 0 bases and J 6 bases, leaving 6 bases between the germline ends. The CDR3 loop is CASSLGGDGYTF. The CDR3 DNA sequence: TGCGCCAGCAGCTTGGGAGGAGATGGCTACACCTTC.